The sequence of this T cell receptor (beta chain) was determined in a study of identical twins. Per the germline V gene, CDR1 is MNHNS and CDR2 is SASEGT. V was trimmed by 5 bases and J by 1 base, leaving 17 bases between them. CDR3 size: 16 residues. Via MiXCR, TCRdb re-called the 5' RACE reads, giving one row per CDR3 protein. The sample includes 1.5 million to 2 million distinct CDR3 sequences, under 35% seen only once; the top ten take over 0.25%. The chain has TRBV6-1 and TRBJ2-5; D is ambiguous. Material for sequencing was cord blood. The sequence was obtained from a newborn girl in good health. CDR3 nucleotide sequence: TGTGCCAGCAGTATGGACGAGGTCGAGTTCCAAGAGACCCAGTACTTC. It specifies CASSMDEVEFQETQYF.